These 12 T cell receptor beta chains were sequenced from one sample in a study of blood T cell repertoires in COVID-19. Clones were sequenced by immunoSEQ multiplex PCR, and TCRdb holds only the in-frame ones, with some missing. The data show fewer than 350,000 clones, 80% to 90% seen once. The sequenced sample consisted of peripheral blood. The source is a man aged 30-40 years with COVID-19, enrolled during active disease.

The chain has TRBV30 and TRBJ2-7, with 8 bases fitting TRBD1. V was pared by 8 bases and J by 1 base, with 7 bases of the junction left unmatched. The CDR3 covers 13 residues. The germline V gene encodes CDR1 GTSNPN and CDR2 SVGIG (reference sequence). The CDR3 bases are TGTGCCCGGACTAACAGGGGGTCCTACGAGCAGTACTTC. Translating gives CARTNRGSYEQYF.

V usage is TRBV2 and J usage is TRBJ1-2, with 7 bases fitting TRBD1. This CDR3 has 14 residues. Trimming cost V 7 bases and J 3 bases; bases outside gene matches: 8. CDR1 SNHLY and CDR2 FYNNEI come from the germline V gene. The CDR3 bases are TGTGCCAGCACCCAGACAGGGAGAGACTATGGCTACACCTTC. Translation: CASTQTGRDYGYTF.

The chain links TRBV5-1 to TRBJ2-7, with a possible D match to TRBD2 (5 bases). This CDR3 has 14 amino acids. The germline V gene encodes CDR1 SGHRS and CDR2 YFSETQ. Trimming stripped 0 bases from V and 3 bases from J, with 10 bases between. Here the CDR3 reads CASSLAGVDYEQYF. The CDR3 DNA reads TGCGCCAGCAGCTTGGCCGGGGTGGACTACGAGCAGTACTTC.

Comments on this clone: The junction does not match germline at one end; this may be a read error. The gene calls are TRBV28 and TRBJ2-2, with D tentatively TRBD1 (6 bases). This CDR3 spans 13 amino acids. CDR1 and CDR2 from the germline V gene are MDHEN and SYDVKM. In DNA form, the CDR3 reads TGTGCCAGCAGATTATACCAGGGGCTCGTGCTGTTTTTT. This translates into CASRLYQGLVLFF.

Here the CDR3 DNA reads TGTGCCAGCAGCTTTGACTCGCGGGGCACTGAAGCTTTCTTT. Translated: CASSFDSRGTEAFF. The chain uses TRBV5-6 and TRBJ1-1; no reliable D call. The CDR3 contains 14 residues. Trimming removed 2 bases from V and 4 bases from J, with 12 bases in between. Germline V gives CDR1 SGHDT, CDR2 YYEEEE. The full variable domain, rest sourced from reference TRBV5-6 and TRBJ1-1, is DAGVTQSPTHLIKTRGQQVTLRCSPKSGHDTVSWYQQALGQGPQFIFQYYEEEERQRGNFPDRFSGHQFPNYSSELNVNALLLGDSALYLCASSFDSRGTEAFFGQGTRLTVV.

The CDR3 is CASSPRSGRGNEQFF. CDR3 nucleotides: TGTGCCAGCAGTCCAAGGAGCGGGAGGGGAAATGAGCAGTTCTTC. This chain links TRBV2 with TRBJ2-1; 10 bases are a match to TRBD2. Germline CDR1 SNHLY, CDR2 FYNNEI. The CDR3 spans 15 residues. Trimming took 5 bases from V and 7 from J; bases not matched to a gene: 8.

This rearrangement joins TRBV30 to TRBJ2-7; perhaps TRBD2 as D (5 bases). V was pared by 0 bases and J by 5 bases, with 29 bases between. The CDR3 contains 19 residues. Germline V lookup: CDR1 GTSNPN, CDR2 SVGIG (reference sequence). This CDR3 reads CAWSVIRRRTAAGGDEQYF. The CDR3 coding sequence is TGTGCCTGGAGTGTAATCAGGAGGAGGACCGCCGCCGGTGGGGACGAGCAGTACTTC.

The gene calls are TRBV28 and TRBJ2-7; 12 bases map to TRBD2. This CDR3 is built from 15 residues. V was clipped by 3 bases and J by 7 bases; unmatched bases: 7. The germline CDR1 and CDR2 sequences are MDHEN and SYDVKM. The CDR3 reads CASSLGLAGLGEQYF. The CDR3 nucleotides are TGTGCCAGCAGTTTGGGACTAGCGGGCTTGGGGGAGCAGTACTTC.

The chain's CDR3 is CASSLDRGRETQYF. The CDR3 DNA follows: TGTGCCAGCAGCCTCGACAGGGGGAGGGAGACCCAGTACTTC. This chain uses TRBV7-3 with TRBJ2-5; TRBD1 matches 9 bases. The length of the CDR3 is 14 residues. CDR1 is SGHTA, CDR2 FQGTGA, per germline. Trimming took 5 bases from V and 5 from J; bases not matched to a gene: 6.

The chain is built from TRBV7-3 and TRBJ2-7; TRBD2 agrees at 9 bases. This CDR3 has 14 amino acids. CDR1 and CDR2 (germline): SGHTA, FQGTGA. The junction had 2 bases not matched to a gene; V was cut back by 5 bases and J by 0 bases. The DNA of the CDR3 is TGTGCCAGCAGCCTGACTAGCGGCTCCTACGAGCAGTACTTC. It specifies CASSLTSGSYEQYF.

The chain is built from TRBV24-1 and TRBJ2-3; tentative D call: TRBD2 (7 bases). This CDR3 is built from 15 residues. V dropped 0 bases and J dropped 4 bases, with 10 bases sitting between them. Germline loops: CDR1 KGHDR, CDR2 SFDVKD. Here the CDR3 DNA reads TGTGCCACCAGTGATTTGTGGGGGGGCCCAGATACGCAGTATTTT. Translating gives CATSDLWGGPDTQYF.

The CDR3 is CSVVPGPNEKLFF. CDR3 in DNA: TGCAGCGTTGTCCCAGGCCCAAATGAAAAACTGTTTTTT. V gene TRBV29-1 combines with J gene TRBJ1-4; D not resolved. The CDR3 extends over 13 amino acids. Trimming shortened V by 4 bases and J by 5 bases, and 11 bases separated the two germline ends. Germline lookup yields CDR1 SQVTM and CDR2 ANQGSEA.